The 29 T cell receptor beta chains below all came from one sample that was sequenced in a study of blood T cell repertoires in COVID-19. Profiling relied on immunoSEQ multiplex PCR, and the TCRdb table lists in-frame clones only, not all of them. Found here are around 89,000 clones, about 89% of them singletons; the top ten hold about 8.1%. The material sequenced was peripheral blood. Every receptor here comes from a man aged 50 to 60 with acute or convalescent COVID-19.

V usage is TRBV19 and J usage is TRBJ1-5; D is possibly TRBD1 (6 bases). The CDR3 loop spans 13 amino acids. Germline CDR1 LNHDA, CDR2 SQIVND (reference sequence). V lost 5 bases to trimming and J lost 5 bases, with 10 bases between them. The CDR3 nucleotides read TGTGCCAGTAGTTACAGGGTAGATCAGCCCCAGCATTTT. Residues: CASSYRVDQPQHF.

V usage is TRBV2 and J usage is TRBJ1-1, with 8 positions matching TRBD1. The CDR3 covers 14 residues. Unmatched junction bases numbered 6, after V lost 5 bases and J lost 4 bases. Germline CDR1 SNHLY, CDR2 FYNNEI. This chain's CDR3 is CASSIQTGGTEAFF. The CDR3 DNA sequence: TGTGCCAGCAGTATCCAAACAGGGGGCACTGAAGCTTTCTTT. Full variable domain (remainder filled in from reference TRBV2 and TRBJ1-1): EPEVTQTPSHQVTQMGQEVILRCVPISNHLYFYWYRQILGQKVEFLVSFYNNEISEKSEIFDDQFSVERPDGSNFTLKIRSTKLEDSAMYFCASSIQTGGTEAFFGQGTRLTVV.

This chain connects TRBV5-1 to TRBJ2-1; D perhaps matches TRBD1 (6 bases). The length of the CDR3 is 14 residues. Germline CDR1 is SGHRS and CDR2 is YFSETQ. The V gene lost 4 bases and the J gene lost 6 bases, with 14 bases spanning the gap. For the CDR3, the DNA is TGCGCCAGCAGCCGGGACATTTTTTCCAATGAGCAGTTCTTC. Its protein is CASSRDIFSNEQFF.

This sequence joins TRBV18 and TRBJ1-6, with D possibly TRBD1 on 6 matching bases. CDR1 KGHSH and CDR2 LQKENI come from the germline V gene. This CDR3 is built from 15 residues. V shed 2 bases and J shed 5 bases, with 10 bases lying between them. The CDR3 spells CASSPRAGDNSPLHF. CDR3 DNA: TGTGCCAGCTCACCAAGGGCAGGGGATAATTCACCCCTCCACTTT.

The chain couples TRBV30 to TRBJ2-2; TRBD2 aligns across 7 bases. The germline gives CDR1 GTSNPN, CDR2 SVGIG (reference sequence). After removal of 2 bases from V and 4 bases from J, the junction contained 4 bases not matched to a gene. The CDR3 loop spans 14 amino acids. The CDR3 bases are TGTGCCTGGAGTCCCGGGGGGTTCACCGGGGAGCTGTTTTTT. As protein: CAWSPGGFTGELFF.

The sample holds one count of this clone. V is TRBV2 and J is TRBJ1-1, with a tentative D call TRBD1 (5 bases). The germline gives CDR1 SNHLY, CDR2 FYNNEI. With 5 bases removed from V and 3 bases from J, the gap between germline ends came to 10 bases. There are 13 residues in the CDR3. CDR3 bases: TGTGCCAGCAGTTTTCGCAGGGACACTGAAGCTTTCTTT. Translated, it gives CASSFRRDTEAFF.

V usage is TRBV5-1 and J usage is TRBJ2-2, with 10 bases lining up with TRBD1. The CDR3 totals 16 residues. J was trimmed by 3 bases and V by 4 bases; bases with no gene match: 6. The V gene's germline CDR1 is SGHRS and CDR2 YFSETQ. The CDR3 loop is CASSLGTGVHTGELFF. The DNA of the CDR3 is TGCGCCAGCAGCCTTGGGACAGGGGTTCACACCGGGGAGCTGTTTTTT.

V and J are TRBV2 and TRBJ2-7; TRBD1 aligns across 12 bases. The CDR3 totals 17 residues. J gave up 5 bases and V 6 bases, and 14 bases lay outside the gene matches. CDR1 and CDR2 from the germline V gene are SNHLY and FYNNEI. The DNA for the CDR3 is TGTGCCAGCAGACGGACCGGGACAGGGGGCTTATTGGACGAGCAGTACTTC. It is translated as CASRRTGTGGLLDEQYF.

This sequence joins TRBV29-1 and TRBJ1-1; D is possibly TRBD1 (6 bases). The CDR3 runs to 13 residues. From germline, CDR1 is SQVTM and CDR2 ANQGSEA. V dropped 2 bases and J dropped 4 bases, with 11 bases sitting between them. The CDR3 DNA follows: TGCAGCGTTGAACAGGGGATGAGCACTGAAGCTTTCTTT. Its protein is CSVEQGMSTEAFF. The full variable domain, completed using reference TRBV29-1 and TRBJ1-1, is SAVISQKPSRDICQRGTSLTIQCQVDSQVTMMFWYRQQPGQSLTLIATANQGSEATYESGFVIDKFPISRPNLTFSTLTVSNMSPEDSSIYLCSVEQGMSTEAFFGQGTRLTVV.

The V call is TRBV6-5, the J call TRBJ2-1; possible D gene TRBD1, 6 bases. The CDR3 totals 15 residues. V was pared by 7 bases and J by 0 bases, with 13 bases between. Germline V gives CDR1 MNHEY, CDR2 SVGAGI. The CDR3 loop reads CASNLQGFSYNEQFF. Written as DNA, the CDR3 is TGTGCCAGCAACCTACAGGGTTTCTCCTACAATGAGCAGTTCTTC.

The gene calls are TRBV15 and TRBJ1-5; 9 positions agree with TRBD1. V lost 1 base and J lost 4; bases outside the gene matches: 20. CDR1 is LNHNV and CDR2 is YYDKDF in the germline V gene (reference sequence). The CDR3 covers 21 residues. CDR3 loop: CATSRAMPGQGTRGRNQPQHF. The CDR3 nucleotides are TGTGCCACCAGCAGAGCAATGCCGGGACAGGGAACAAGGGGACGTAATCAGCCCCAGCATTTT.

The CDR3 region is CASSDDVTVFSGNTIYF. Here the CDR3 DNA reads TGCGCCAGCAGTGACGACGTCACAGTTTTCTCTGGAAACACCATATATTTT. This sequence joins TRBV10-1 and TRBJ1-3; D unresolved. The CDR3 totals 17 residues. Germline values: CDR1 WNHNN, CDR2 SYGVQD (reference sequence). V dropped 3 bases and J dropped 0 bases, with 15 bases sitting between them.

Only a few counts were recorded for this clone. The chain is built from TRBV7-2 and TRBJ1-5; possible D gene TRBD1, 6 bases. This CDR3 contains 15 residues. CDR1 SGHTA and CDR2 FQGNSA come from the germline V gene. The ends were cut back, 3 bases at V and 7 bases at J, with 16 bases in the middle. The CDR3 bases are TGTGCCAGCAGCTTCTCCAGGGGTTCTGGACAGCCCCAGCATTTT. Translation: CASSFSRGSGQPQHF.

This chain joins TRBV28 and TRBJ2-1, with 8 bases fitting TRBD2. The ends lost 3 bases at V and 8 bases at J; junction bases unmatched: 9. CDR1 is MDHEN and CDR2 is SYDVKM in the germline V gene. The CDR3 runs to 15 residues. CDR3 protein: CASSFPGLGLDEQFF. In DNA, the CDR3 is TGTGCCAGCAGTTTTCCGGGACTAGGGTTAGATGAGCAGTTCTTC.

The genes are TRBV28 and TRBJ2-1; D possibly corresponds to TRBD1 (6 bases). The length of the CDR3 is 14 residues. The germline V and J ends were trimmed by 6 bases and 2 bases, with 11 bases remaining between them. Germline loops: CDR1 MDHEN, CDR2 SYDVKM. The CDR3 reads CASRGQGPYNEQFF. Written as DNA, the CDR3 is TGTGCCAGCAGGGGGCAGGGGCCCTACAATGAGCAGTTCTTC.

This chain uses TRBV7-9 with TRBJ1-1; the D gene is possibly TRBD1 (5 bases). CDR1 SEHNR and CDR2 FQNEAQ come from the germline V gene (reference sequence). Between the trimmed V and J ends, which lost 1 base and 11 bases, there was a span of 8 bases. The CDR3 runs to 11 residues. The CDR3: CASSLDRIAFF. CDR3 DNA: TGTGCCAGCAGCTTAGACAGGATTGCTTTCTTT.

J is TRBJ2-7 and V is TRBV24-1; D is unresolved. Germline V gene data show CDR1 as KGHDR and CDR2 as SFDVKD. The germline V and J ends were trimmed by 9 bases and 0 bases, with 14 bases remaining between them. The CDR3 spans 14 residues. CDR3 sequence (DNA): TGTGCCACCCGGAGCGTTTCAAACTCCTACGAGCAGTACTTC. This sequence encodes CATRSVSNSYEQYF.

The DNA for the CDR3 is TGTGCCAGCACTTATAGAGGACAGTCGGATACGCAGTATTTT. This encodes CASTYRGQSDTQYF. The chain recombines TRBV6-2 or TRBV6-3 with TRBJ2-3; TRBD1 is a possible D gene (6 bases). The CDR3 has 14 amino acids. V gave up 7 bases and J gave up 6 bases, with 17 bases separating them. CDR1 and CDR2 from the germline V gene are MNHEY and SVGEGT.

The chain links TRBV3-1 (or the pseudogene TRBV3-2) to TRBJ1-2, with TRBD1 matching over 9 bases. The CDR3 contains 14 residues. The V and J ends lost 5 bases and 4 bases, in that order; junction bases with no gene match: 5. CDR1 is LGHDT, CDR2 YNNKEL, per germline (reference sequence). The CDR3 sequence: CASSNTGGAYGYTF. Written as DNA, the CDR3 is TGTGCCAGCAGCAATACAGGGGGCGCCTATGGCTACACCTTC.

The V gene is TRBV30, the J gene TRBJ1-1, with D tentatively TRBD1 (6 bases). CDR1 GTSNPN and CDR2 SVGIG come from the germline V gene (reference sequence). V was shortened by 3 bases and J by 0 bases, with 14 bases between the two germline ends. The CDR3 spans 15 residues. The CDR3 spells CAWRGQGYMNTEAFF. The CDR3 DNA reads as TGTGCCTGGAGGGGACAAGGATATATGAACACTGAAGCTTTCTTT.

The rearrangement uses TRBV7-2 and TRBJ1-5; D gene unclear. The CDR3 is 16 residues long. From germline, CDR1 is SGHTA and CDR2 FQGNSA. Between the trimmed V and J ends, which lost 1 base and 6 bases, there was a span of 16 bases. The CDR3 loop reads CASSLVAGRSGQPQHF. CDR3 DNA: TGTGCCAGCAGCTTAGTAGCGGGCAGGAGTGGTCAGCCCCAGCATTTT.

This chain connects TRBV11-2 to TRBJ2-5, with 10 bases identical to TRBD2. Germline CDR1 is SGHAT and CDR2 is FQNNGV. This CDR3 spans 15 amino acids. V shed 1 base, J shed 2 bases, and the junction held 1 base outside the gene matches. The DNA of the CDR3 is TGTGCCAGCAGCTTAGGGACTAGCGGTCAAGAGACCCAGTACTTC. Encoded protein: CASSLGTSGQETQYF.

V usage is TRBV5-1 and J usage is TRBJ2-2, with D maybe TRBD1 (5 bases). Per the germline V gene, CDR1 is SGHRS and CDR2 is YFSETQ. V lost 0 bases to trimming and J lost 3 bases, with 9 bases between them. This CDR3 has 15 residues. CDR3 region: CASSLASGHTGELFF. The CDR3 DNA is TGCGCCAGCAGCTTGGCATCAGGGCACACCGGGGAGCTGTTTTTT.

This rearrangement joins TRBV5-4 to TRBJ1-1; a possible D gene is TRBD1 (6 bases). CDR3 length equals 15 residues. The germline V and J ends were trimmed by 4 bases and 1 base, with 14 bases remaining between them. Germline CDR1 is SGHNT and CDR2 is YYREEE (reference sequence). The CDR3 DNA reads TGTGCCAGCAGCACACCGACAGGAACGAACACTGAAGCTTTCTTT. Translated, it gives CASSTPTGTNTEAFF.

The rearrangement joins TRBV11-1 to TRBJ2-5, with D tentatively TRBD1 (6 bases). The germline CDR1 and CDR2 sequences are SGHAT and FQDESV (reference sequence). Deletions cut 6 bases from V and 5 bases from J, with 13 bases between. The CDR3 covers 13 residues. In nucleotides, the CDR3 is TGTGCCAGCAGTTACAGGGAAAGGGAGACCCAGTACTTC. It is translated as CASSYRERETQYF. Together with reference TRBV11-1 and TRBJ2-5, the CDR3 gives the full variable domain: EAEVAQSPRYKITEKSQAVAFWCDPISGHATLYWYRQILGQGPELLVQFQDESVVDDSQLPKDRFSAERLKGVDSTLKIQPAELGDSAMYLCASSYRERETQYFGPGTRLLVL.

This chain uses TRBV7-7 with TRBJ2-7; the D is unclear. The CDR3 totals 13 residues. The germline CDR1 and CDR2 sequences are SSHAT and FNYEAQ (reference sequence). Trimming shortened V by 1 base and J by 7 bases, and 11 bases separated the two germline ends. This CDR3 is CASSLDLGREQYF. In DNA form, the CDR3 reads TGTGCCAGCAGCTTAGACCTGGGCCGGGAGCAGTACTTC.

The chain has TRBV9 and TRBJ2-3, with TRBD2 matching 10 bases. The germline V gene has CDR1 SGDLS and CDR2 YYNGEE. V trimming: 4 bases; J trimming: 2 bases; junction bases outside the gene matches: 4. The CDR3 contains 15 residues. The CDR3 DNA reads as TGTGCCAGCAGCCGAGCGGGGGGGTACACAGATACGCAGTATTTT. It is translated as CASSRAGGYTDTQYF.

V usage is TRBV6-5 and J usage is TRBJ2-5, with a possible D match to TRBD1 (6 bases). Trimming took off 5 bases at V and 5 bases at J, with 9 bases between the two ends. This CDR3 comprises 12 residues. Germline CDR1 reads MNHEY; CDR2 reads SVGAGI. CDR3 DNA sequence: TGTGCCAGCAGTACAGGGTCGGAGACCCAGTACTTC. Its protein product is CASSTGSETQYF.

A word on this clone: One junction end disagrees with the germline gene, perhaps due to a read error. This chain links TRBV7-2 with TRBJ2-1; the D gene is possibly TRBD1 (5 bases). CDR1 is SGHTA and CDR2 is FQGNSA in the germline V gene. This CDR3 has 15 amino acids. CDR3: CASSLSWGSNNEQFF. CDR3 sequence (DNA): TGTGCCAGCAGCTTATCGTGGGGCTCCAACAATGAGCAGTTCTTC. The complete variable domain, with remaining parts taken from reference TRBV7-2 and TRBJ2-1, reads GAGVSQSPSNKVTEKGKDVELRCDPISGHTALYWYRQSLGQGLEFLIYFQGNSAPDKSGLPSDRFSAERTGGSVSTLTIQRTQQEDSAVYLCASSLSWGSNNEQFFGPGTRLTVL.